The 26 T cell receptor beta chains listed next were all sequenced from one sample in a study of blood T cell repertoires in COVID-19. The table came from immunoSEQ multiplex PCR; TCRdb's copy has only in-frame clones and leaves some out. The sample carries more than 150,000 clones, about nine tenths recorded once. Sequencing used peripheral blood. The receptor set was obtained from a man between 70 and 80 years old with active or convalescent COVID-19.

This clone was counted a few times. The chain couples TRBV5-1 to TRBJ1-3, with unresolved D. Germline assignment: CDR1 SGHRS and CDR2 YFSETQ. Trimming removed 4 bases at V and 0 bases at J, with 8 bases between. The CDR3 sequence is 14 residues long. The CDR3 protein is CASSEGSSGNTIYF. CDR3 coding DNA: TGCGCCAGCAGCGAGGGCAGCTCTGGAAACACCATATATTTT.

This rearrangement joins TRBV2 to TRBJ2-1, with D possibly being TRBD2 (5 bases). Germline-derived CDR1 and CDR2 are SNHLY and FYNNEI. V gave up 5 bases and J gave up 5 bases, with 7 bases separating them. The CDR3 sequence is 12 residues long. CDR3 residues: CASSFGDNEQFF. For the CDR3, the DNA is TGTGCCAGCAGTTTCGGGGACAATGAGCAGTTCTTC.

The chain couples TRBV6-5 to TRBJ2-3; TRBD2 is a possible D gene (5 bases). V gave up 11 bases and J gave up 4 bases, with 16 bases separating them. In germline, CDR1 is MNHEY, CDR2 SVGAGI. The CDR3 covers 13 residues. The CDR3 sequence is CAATRPGADTQYF. The CDR3 region has the DNA TGTGCCGCTACCAGGCCCGGGGCAGATACGCAGTATTTT.

The V and J genes are TRBV7-2 and TRBJ1-5, with 7 bases that match TRBD1. Germline assignment: CDR1 SGHTA and CDR2 FQGNSA. This CDR3 has 14 residues. V was pared by 1 base and J by 6 bases, with 3 bases of the junction left unmatched. The CDR3 reads CASSLGNRGQPQHF. In DNA form, the CDR3 reads TGTGCCAGCAGCTTAGGGAACAGGGGTCAGCCCCAGCATTTT.

This chain joins TRBV7-2 and TRBJ1-1; the D is unclear. In germline, CDR1 is SGHTA, CDR2 FQGNSA. This CDR3 comprises 14 residues. V was trimmed by 2 bases and J by 1 base, leaving 8 bases between them. CDR3 DNA: TGTGCCAGCAGCTTAACAGCCCCGAACACTGAAGCTTTCTTT. Translation gives CASSLTAPNTEAFF.

CDR3 bases: TGCGCCAGCAGCTTGGCCGTACTAGCGGGGGAGACAGATACGCAGTATTTT. It codes for CASSLAVLAGETDTQYF. The rearrangement links TRBV5-1 to TRBJ2-3, with 11 bases matching TRBD2. V lost 0 bases, J lost 3 bases, and 6 bases stayed unmatched. CDR3 length: 17 amino acids. The germline CDR1 and CDR2 sequences are SGHRS and YFSETQ.

This clone was detected only a few times. V is TRBV6-5 and J is TRBJ2-2; 8 positions match TRBD1. From germline, CDR1 is MNHEY and CDR2 SVGAGI. Trimming took 6 bases from V and 6 from J; bases not matched to a gene: 6. This CDR3 contains 14 residues. The CDR3 here is CASSLDREAGELFF. DNA of the CDR3: TGTGCCAGCAGCCTGGACAGGGAAGCCGGGGAGCTGTTTTTT.

The chain carries TRBV2 and TRBJ1-1; D uncertain. The germline V and J ends were trimmed by 0 bases and 11 bases, with 10 bases remaining between them. The CDR3 sequence is 12 residues long. Germline CDR1 and CDR2: SNHLY and FYNNEI. CDR3 coding DNA: TGTGCCAGCAGTGAAGCTGACTTTGGTGCTTTCTTT. Its translation: CASSEADFGAFF. Complete variable domain (other parts from reference TRBV2 and TRBJ1-1): EPEVTQTPSHQVTQMGQEVILRCVPISNHLYFYWYRQILGQKVEFLVSFYNNEISEKSEIFDDQFSVERPDGSNFTLKIRSTKLEDSAMYFCASSEADFGAFFGQGTRLTVV.

V and J are TRBV4-3 and TRBJ2-7; 10 bases align to TRBD2. J gave up 1 base and V 4 bases, and 10 bases lay outside the gene matches. The CDR3 length is 17 residues. Germline V gene data show CDR1 as LGHNA and CDR2 as YSLEER. CDR3: CASSLDYLAGVSYEQYF. For the CDR3, the DNA is TGCGCCAGCAGCCTGGACTATCTAGCGGGAGTGTCCTACGAGCAGTACTTC.

The J gene is TRBJ1-5, the V gene TRBV7-2, with TRBD1 as a possible D gene (6 bases). Germline CDR1 is SGHTA and CDR2 is FQGNSA. The V gene lost 2 bases and the J gene lost 1 base, with 6 bases spanning the gap. The CDR3 is 14 residues long. CDR3 sequence: CASSLQGSNQPQHF. In DNA, the CDR3 is TGTGCCAGCAGCTTACAGGGGAGCAATCAGCCCCAGCATTTT.

The chain couples TRBV27 to TRBJ1-2, with D perhaps TRBD1 (5 bases). V was pared by 11 bases and J by 5 bases, with 15 bases between. CDR1 is MNHEY, CDR2 SMNVEV, per germline (reference sequence). The CDR3 loop spans 12 amino acids. The chain's CDR3 is CAAGPRNYGYTF. The CDR3 bases are TGTGCCGCGGGACCGAGGAATTATGGCTACACCTTC.

The J gene is TRBJ1-1, the V gene TRBV10-3; D is perhaps TRBD1 (6 bases). CDR3 length: 14 residues. V gave up 7 bases and J gave up 4 bases, with 16 bases separating them. Germline assignment: CDR1 ENHRY and CDR2 SYGVKD. The CDR3 spells CAINRDTLGTEAFF. The CDR3 nucleotides read TGTGCCATCAACAGGGACACCTTGGGCACTGAAGCTTTCTTT.

V gene TRBV7-2 combines with J gene TRBJ1-1, with D possibly TRBD1 on 5 matching bases. Germline CDR1 reads SGHTA; CDR2 reads FQGNSA. Trimming shortened V by 3 bases and J by 2 bases, and 7 bases separated the two germline ends. The CDR3 sequence is 13 residues long. In nucleotides, the CDR3 is TGTGCCAGCAGCTTTGGGGCAAACACTGAAGCTTTCTTT. This codes for CASSFGANTEAFF.

This chain links TRBV5-1 with TRBJ2-7, with 7 nucleotides matching TRBD1. Germline values: CDR1 SGHRS, CDR2 YFSETQ. J gave up 4 bases and V 5 bases, and 15 bases lay outside the gene matches. This CDR3 contains 16 residues. The CDR3 loop is CASSWSSGTAPYEQYF. The CDR3 nucleotides are TGCGCCAGCAGTTGGAGTTCCGGGACAGCCCCATACGAGCAGTACTTC.

This rearrangement joins TRBV24-1 to TRBJ1-5; 7 bases align to TRBD1. Germline V gene sequence: CDR1 KGHDR, CDR2 SFDVKD. This CDR3 has 15 amino acids. V shed 2 bases and J 6 bases; nucleotides not matched to a gene: 6. The CDR3 loop reads CATSDSRQGSQPQHF. The CDR3 DNA reads as TGTGCCACCAGTGATTCCCGACAGGGCTCTCAGCCCCAGCATTTT.

The V gene is TRBV7-2, the J gene TRBJ2-2; no reliable D call. The CDR3 loop spans 12 amino acids. CDR1 is SGHTA and CDR2 is FQGNSA in the germline V gene. The ends were cut back, 5 bases at V and 3 bases at J, with 4 bases in the middle. CDR3 loop: CASSPDTGELFF. CDR3 nucleotides: TGTGCCAGCAGCCCGGACACCGGGGAGCTGTTTTTT.

The chain joins TRBV7-2 to TRBJ1-1; no reliable D call. Germline CDR1 and CDR2: SGHTA and FQGNSA. This CDR3 spans 14 amino acids. Trimming cost V 5 bases and J 4 bases, with 14 bases left between them. CDR3 DNA: TGTGCCAGCAGCCCAAACCGGGTCCCCACTGAAGCTTTCTTT. Amino acid sequence: CASSPNRVPTEAFF.

The J gene is TRBJ1-2, the V gene TRBV18, with 7 bases that match TRBD1. The germline V gene encodes CDR1 KGHSH and CDR2 LQKENI. With 6 bases clipped from V and 3 bases from J, the junction kept 7 bases outside the gene matches. CDR3 length: 14 residues. The CDR3 coding sequence is TGTGCCAGCTCGCGAAACAGGGGCGACTATGGCTACACCTTC. Translated: CASSRNRGDYGYTF.

The chain carries TRBV27 and TRBJ2-6; 7 nucleotides line up with TRBD1. The germline gives CDR1 MNHEY, CDR2 SMNVEV (reference sequence). V trimming: 5 bases; J trimming: 2 bases; junction bases outside the gene matches: 6. CDR3 length: 16 residues. The CDR3 sequence: CASSTGVQAGANVLTF. The CDR3 DNA follows: TGTGCCAGCAGTACAGGGGTTCAGGCTGGGGCCAACGTCCTGACTTTC.

The CDR3 reads CAISEGGLSNQPQHF. The CDR3 DNA reads TGTGCCATCAGTGAGGGGGGGTTGAGCAATCAGCCCCAGCATTTT. This chain connects TRBV10-3 to TRBJ1-5, with D possibly TRBD1 on 5 matching bases. The V end was cut by 2 bases, the J end by 1 base, with 9 bases between. Per the germline V gene, CDR1 is ENHRY and CDR2 is SYGVKD. The CDR3 is 15 residues long.

The chain is built from TRBV4-3 and TRBJ2-7; possible D gene TRBD1, 6 bases. V was cut by 1 base and J by 0 bases, with 13 bases left in between. Germline CDR1 LGHNA, CDR2 YSLEER. This CDR3 is built from 16 residues. This CDR3 reads CASSQGLGQTSYEQYF. Written as DNA, the CDR3 is TGCGCCAGCAGCCAAGGCCTAGGACAGACCTCCTACGAGCAGTACTTC.

The chain is built from TRBV18 and TRBJ1-1; D is unresolved. The V gene lost 1 base and the J gene lost 3 bases, with 12 bases spanning the gap. Germline V lookup: CDR1 KGHSH, CDR2 LQKENI. The CDR3 has 15 amino acids. The CDR3 coding sequence is TGTGCCAGCTCACCACGGGAGTTGGTGGACACTGAAGCTTTCTTT. As protein: CASSPRELVDTEAFF.

The chain employs TRBV13 and TRBJ1-1; 7 bases fit TRBD1. Unmatched junction bases numbered 7, after V lost 2 bases and J lost 1 base. The CDR3 consists of 16 residues. Germline V CDR1 and CDR2: PRHDT, FYEKMQ (reference sequence). The CDR3, as DNA: TGTGCCAGCAGCTTATGGGACAGTCCTGGGAACACTGAAGCTTTCTTT. Translated, it gives CASSLWDSPGNTEAFF.

The chain uses TRBV6-5 and TRBJ2-1; 7 bases align to TRBD2. The CDR3 extends over 14 amino acids. V shed 8 bases and J 2 bases; nucleotides not matched to a gene: 6. Germline V gene data show CDR1 as MNHEY and CDR2 as SVGAGI. The CDR3: CASGASGTYNEQFF. CDR3 bases: TGTGCCAGCGGGGCCAGCGGGACCTACAATGAGCAGTTCTTC.

The chain carries TRBV10-3 and TRBJ2-1; 9 bases fit TRBD2. This CDR3 region has 15 residues. Germline CDR1 ENHRY, CDR2 SYGVKD. V shed 11 bases and J 2 bases; nucleotides not matched to a gene: 10. The CDR3: CASTLAGIPYNEQFF. The CDR3 bases are TGTGCCTCAACCCTAGCGGGGATTCCCTACAATGAGCAGTTCTTC.

Here the CDR3 DNA reads TGTGCCAGCAGCTTGACCCGGACAGGGGGAATTAGTGGCTACACCTTC. This codes for CASSLTRTGGISGYTF. V usage is TRBV5-5 and J usage is TRBJ1-2, with 10 bases identical to TRBD1. The CDR3 length is 16 residues. V was clipped by 1 base and J by 7 bases; unmatched bases: 10. CDR1 is SGHKS and CDR2 is YYEKEE in the germline V gene (reference sequence).